This TCR beta chain was obtained from a study of OX40 agonist ivuxolimab in advanced cancers. Study-wide results and caveats: Expanded clones belonging to CD8+ T cells outnumbered, on average, those of CD4+.

Turning to this clone: As yet, its antigen is unknown.

The assay was immunoSEQ multiplex PCR, and TCRdb's table has in-frame clones only and misses some. Of 75,000 or so clones detected, roughly four fifths appear once; the ten largest clones hold approximately 25%. CDR3 length equals 14 residues. Germline loops: CDR1 GTSNPN, CDR2 SVGIG (reference sequence). Trimming cost V 4 bases and J 5 bases, with 12 bases left between them. V is TRBV30 and J is TRBJ1-6; possible D gene TRBD1, 5 bases. The clonotype originates from an adult with an advanced solid tumor such as melanoma, head and neck, liver or kidney cancer. Sequenced here: CD4+ or CD8+ T cells sorted from blood, sampled in a trial of the OX40 agonist ivuxolimab. The CDR3 sequence is CAWTAGHNNSPLHF. The CDR3 coding sequence is TGTGCCTGGACTGCAGGACACAATAATTCACCCCTCCACTTT.